Each of the 5 T cell receptor beta chains below was sequenced from the same sample in a study of CXCR3-negative and CXCR3-positive naive CD8 T cells. The TRB libraries of cDNA were built by UMI-labeled 5' RACE. Following a re-call of the 5' RACE reads, TCRdb has one entry per CDR3 protein and lacks DNA. With approximately 140,000 distinct CDR3 sequences in the sample, the ten largest clones hold approximately 0.27%. No antigens are known for them. Study-level findings and limits: CXCR3-positive naive cells had more hydrophobic TRB CDR3s than CXCR3-negative naive cells.

Sequencing used naive CXCR3+ CD8+ T cells from blood. Specified subset: CD45RO-CCR7+CD27+CD95- naive CD8+ T cells expressing CXCR3 (TNR3+). Receptors originate from a human donor in good health. Some clones in this sample may be carry-over from other donors' samples.

The genes are TRBV29-1 and TRBJ1-1. Germline-derived CDR1 and CDR2 are SQVTM and ANQGSEA. The CDR3 runs to 13 residues. The CDR3 loop reads CSVGDLGSTEAFF.

This rearrangement joins TRBV29-1 to TRBJ2-1; the TCRdb call, TRBD2, lacks DNA for checking. CDR1 is SQVTM, CDR2 ANQGSEA, per germline. The CDR3 is made up of 15 amino acids. The CDR3 sequence is CSVPTASGGGDEQFF.

This chain uses TRBV7-9 with TRBJ2-7. The length of the CDR3 is 11 residues. CDR1 and CDR2 (germline): SEHNR, FQNEAQ (reference sequence). CDR3 amino acids: CASSPDHEQYF.

The V and J genes are TRBV9 and TRBJ2-2; TCRdb's D call, TRBD2, is unchecked because there is no DNA. The length of the CDR3 is 17 residues. Germline CDR1 SGDLS, CDR2 YYNGEE. The CDR3 sequence is CASSVPAGGPATGELFF.

The J gene is TRBJ1-1, the V gene TRBV29-1. The CDR3 extends over 12 amino acids. In germline, CDR1 is SQVTM, CDR2 ANQGSEA. This CDR3 reads CSVEDQAGEAFF.